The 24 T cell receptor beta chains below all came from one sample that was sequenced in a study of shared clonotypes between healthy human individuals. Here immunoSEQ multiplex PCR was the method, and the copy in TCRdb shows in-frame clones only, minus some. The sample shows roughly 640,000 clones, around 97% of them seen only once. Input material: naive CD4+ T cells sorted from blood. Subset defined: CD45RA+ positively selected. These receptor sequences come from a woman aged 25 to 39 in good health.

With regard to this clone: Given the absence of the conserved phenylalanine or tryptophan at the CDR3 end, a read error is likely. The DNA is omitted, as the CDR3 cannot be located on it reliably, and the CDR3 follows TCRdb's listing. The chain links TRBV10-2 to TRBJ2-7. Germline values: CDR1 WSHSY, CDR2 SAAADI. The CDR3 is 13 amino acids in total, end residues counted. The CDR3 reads CASSESPSSSREL.

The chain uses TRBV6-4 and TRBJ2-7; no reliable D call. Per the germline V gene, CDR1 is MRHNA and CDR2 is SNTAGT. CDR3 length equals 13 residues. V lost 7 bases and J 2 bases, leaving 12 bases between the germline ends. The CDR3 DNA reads TGTGCCAGCAATCCCTACCGGCCCTACGAGCAGTACTTC. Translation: CASNPYRPYEQYF.

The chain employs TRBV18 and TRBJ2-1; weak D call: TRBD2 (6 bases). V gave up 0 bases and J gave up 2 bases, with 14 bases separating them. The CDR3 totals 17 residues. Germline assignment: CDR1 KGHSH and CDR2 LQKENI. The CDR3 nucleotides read TGTGCCAGCTCACCACCGAGTGGCAGCGGGCCCTACAATGAGCAGTTCTTC. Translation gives CASSPPSGSGPYNEQFF.

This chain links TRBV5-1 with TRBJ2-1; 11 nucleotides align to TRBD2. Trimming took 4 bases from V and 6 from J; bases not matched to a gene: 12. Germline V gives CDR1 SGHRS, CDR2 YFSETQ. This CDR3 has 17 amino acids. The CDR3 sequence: CASSNSPGLAAVNEQFF. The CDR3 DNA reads TGCGCCAGCAGCAATTCCCCGGGACTAGCGGCTGTCAATGAGCAGTTCTTC.

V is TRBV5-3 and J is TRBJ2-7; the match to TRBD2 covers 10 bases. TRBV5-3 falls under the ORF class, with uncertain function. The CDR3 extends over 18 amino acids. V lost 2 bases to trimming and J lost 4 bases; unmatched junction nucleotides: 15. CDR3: CARSFESSGRRHTYEQYF. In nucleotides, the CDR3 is TGTGCCAGAAGCTTCGAGTCTAGCGGGAGACGACATACTTACGAGCAGTACTTC.

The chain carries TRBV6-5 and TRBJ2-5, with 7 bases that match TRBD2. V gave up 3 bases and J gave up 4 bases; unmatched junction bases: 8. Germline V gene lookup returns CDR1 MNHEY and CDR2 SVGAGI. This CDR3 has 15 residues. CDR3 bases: TGTGCCAGCAGTTATGGGGACTATCGGGCAGAGACCCAGTACTTC. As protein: CASSYGDYRAETQYF.

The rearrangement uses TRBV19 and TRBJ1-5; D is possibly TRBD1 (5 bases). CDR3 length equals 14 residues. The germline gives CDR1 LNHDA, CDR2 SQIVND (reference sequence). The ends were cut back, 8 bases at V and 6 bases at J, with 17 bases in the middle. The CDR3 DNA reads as TGTGCCAGTGCCCCAGGAGGGGTGGGTCAGCCCCAGCATTTT. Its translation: CASAPGGVGQPQHF. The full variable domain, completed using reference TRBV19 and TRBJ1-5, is DGGITQSPKYLFRKEGQNVTLSCEQNLNHDAMYWYRQDPGQGLRLIYYSQIVNDFQKGDIAEGYSVSREKKESFPLTVTSAQKNPTAFYLCASAPGGVGQPQHFGDGTRLSIL.

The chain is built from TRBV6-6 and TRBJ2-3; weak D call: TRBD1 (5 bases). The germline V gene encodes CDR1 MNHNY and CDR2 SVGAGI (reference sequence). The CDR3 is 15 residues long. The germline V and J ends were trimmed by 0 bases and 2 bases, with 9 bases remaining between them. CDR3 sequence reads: CASSYSRAYTDTQYF. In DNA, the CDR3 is TGTGCCAGCAGTTACTCCAGGGCATACACAGATACGCAGTATTTT.

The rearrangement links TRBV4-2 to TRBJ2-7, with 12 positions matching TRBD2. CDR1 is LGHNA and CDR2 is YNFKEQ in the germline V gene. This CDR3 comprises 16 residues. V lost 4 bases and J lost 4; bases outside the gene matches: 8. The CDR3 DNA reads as TGTGCCAGCAGCCCGACTAGCGGGAGTGGGTTTTACGAGCAGTACTTC. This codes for CASSPTSGSGFYEQYF.

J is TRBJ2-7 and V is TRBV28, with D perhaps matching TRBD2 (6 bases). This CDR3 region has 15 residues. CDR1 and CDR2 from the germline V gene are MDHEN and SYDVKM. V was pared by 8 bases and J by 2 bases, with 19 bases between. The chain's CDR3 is CASSKVGTYTYEQYF. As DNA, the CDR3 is TGTGCCAGCTCTAAGGTGGGGACTTACACCTACGAGCAGTACTTC.

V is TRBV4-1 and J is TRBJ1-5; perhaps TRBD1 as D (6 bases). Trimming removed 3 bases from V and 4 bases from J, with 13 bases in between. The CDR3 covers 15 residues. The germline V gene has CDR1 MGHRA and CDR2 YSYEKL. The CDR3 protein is CASSQGRGNNQPQHF. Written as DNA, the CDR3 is TGCGCCAGCAGCCAGGGGAGGGGGAATAATCAGCCCCAGCATTTT.

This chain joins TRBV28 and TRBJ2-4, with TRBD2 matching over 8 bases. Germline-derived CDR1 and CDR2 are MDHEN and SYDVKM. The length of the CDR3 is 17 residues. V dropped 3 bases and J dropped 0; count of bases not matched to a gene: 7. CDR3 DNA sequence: TGTGCCAGCAGTTTCTCGAGTAGCGGGGCAGCCAAAAACATTCAGTACTTC. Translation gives CASSFSSSGAAKNIQYF.

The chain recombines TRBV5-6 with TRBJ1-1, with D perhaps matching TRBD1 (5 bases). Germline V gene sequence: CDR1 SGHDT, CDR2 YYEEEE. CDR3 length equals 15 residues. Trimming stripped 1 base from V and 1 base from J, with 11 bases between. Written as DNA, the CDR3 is TGTGCCAGCAGCTTGCCTGGGGCCACGAACACTGAAGCTTTCTTT. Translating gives CASSLPGATNTEAFF.

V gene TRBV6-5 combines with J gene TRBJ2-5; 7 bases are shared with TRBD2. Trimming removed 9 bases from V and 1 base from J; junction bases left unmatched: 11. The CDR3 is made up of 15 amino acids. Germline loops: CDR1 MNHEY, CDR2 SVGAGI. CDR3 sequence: CASRIEGGPQETQYF. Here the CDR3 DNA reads TGTGCCAGTAGAATTGAGGGAGGGCCCCAAGAGACCCAGTACTTC.

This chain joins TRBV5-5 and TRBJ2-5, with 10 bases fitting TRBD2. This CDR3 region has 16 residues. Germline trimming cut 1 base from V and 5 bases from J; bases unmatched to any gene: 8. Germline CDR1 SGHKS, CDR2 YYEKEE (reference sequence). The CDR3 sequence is CASSLWLAGARETQYF. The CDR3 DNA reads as TGTGCCAGCAGCTTGTGGCTAGCGGGAGCAAGGGAGACCCAGTACTTC.

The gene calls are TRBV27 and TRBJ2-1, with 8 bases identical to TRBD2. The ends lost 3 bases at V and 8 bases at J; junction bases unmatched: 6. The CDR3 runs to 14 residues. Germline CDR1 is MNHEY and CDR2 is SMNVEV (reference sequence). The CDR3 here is CASSFPGGIDEQFF. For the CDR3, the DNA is TGTGCCAGCAGTTTCCCGGGAGGGATCGATGAGCAGTTCTTC.

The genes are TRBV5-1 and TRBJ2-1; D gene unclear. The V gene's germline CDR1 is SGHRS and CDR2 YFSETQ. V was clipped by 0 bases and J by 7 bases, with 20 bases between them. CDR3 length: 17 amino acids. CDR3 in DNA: TGCGCCAGCAGCTTGGACGCCCACAGTGTGTGGTCTAATGAGCAGTTCTTC. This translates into CASSLDAHSVWSNEQFF.

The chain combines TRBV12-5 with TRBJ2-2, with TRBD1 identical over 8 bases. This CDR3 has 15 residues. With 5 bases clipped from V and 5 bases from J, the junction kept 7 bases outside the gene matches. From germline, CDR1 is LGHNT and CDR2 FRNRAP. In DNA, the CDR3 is TGTGCTAGTGGTAGCTCGACAGGGGAAACCGGGGAGCTGTTTTTT. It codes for CASGSSTGETGELFF. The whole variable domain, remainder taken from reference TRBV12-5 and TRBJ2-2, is DARVTQTPRHKVTEMGQEVTMRCQPILGHNTVFWYRQTMMQGLELLAYFRNRAPLDDSGMPKDRFSAEMPDATLATLKIQPSEPRDSAVYFCASGSSTGETGELFFGEGSRLTVL.

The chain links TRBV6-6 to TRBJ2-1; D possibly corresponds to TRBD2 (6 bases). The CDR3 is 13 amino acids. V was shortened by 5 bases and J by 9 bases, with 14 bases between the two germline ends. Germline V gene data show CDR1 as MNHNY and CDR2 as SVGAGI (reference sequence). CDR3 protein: CASSMRQGGEQFF. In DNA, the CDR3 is TGTGCCAGCAGTATGCGGCAGGGAGGTGAGCAGTTCTTC.

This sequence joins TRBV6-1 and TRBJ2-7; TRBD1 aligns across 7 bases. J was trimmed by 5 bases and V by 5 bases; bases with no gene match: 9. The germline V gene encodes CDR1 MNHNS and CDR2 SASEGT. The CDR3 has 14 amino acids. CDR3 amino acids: CASSSQGRGDEQYF. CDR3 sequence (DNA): TGTGCCAGCAGTTCACAGGGGAGAGGTGACGAGCAGTACTTC.

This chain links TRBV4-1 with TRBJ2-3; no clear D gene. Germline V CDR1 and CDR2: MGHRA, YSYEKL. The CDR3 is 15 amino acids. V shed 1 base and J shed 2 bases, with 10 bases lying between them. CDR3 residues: CASSQGQADTDTQYF. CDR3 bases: TGCGCCAGCAGCCAAGGGCAGGCAGACACAGATACGCAGTATTTT.

In nucleotides, the CDR3 is TGCGCCAGCAGCCGTAAAAACCGGGACAGGGACCATCAGCCCCAGCATTTT. It is translated as CASSRKNRDRDHQPQHF. The chain links TRBV4-1 to TRBJ1-5; 9 bases match TRBD1. CDR3 length equals 17 residues. The germline gives CDR1 MGHRA, CDR2 YSYEKL. The trim removed 4 bases at V and 5 bases at J, leaving 12 bases unmatched.

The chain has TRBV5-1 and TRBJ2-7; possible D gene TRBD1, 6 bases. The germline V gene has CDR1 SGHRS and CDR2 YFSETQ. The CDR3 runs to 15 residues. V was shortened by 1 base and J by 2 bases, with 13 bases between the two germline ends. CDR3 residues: CASSLQLDRPYEQYF. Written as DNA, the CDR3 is TGCGCCAGCAGCTTGCAACTGGACAGACCCTACGAGCAGTACTTC. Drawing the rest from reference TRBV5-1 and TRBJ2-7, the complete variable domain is KAGVTQTPRYLIKTRGQQVTLSCSPISGHRSVSWYQQTPGQGLQFLFEYFSETQRNKGNFPGRFSGRQFSNSRSEMNVSTLELGDSALYLCASSLQLDRPYEQYFGPGTRLTVT.

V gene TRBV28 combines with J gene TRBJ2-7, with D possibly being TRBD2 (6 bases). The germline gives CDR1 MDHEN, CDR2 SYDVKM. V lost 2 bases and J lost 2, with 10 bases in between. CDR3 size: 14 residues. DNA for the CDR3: TGTGCCAGCAGTTTACTCGGGGGACCCTACGAGCAGTACTTC. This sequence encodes CASSLLGGPYEQYF.